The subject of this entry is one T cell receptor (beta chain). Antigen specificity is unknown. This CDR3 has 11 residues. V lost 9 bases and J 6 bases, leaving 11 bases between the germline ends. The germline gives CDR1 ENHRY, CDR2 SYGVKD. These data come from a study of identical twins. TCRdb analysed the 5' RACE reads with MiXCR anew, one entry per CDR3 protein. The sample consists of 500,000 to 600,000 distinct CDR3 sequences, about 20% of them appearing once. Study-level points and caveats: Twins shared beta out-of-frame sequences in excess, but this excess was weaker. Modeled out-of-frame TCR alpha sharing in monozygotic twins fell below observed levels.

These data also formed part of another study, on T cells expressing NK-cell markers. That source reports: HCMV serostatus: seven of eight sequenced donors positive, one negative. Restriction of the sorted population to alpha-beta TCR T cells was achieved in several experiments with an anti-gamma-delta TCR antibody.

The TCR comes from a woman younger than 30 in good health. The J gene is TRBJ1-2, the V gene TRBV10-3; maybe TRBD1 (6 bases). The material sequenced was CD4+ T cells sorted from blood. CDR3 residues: CAINTGNGYTF. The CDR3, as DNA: TGTGCCATTAACACAGGGAATGGCTACACCTTC.